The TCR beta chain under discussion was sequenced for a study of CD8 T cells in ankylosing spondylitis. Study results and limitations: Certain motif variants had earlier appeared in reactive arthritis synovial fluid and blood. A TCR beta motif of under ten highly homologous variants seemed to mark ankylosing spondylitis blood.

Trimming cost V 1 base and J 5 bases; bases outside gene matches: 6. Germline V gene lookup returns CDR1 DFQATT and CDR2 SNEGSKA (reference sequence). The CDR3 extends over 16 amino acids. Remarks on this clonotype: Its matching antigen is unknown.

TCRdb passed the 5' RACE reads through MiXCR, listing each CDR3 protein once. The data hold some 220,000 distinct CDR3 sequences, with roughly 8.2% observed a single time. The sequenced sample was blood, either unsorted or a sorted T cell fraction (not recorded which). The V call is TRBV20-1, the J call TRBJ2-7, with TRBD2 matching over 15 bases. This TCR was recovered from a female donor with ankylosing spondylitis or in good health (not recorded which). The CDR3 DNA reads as TGCAGTGCTAGAGGGGGGACTAGCGGGAGGAGAAACGAGCAGTACTTC. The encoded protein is CSARGGTSGRRNEQYF.